This T cell receptor (beta chain) was obtained from a study of graft-versus-host responses after intestinal transplantation. About the study: Transplant types were multivisceral, liver-intestinal, or isolated intestinal. The study gave all recipients anti-thymocyte globulin induction, then tacrolimus and steroids for 2 to 3 years. Findings and limits, study-wide: Early post-transplant HvG declines showed an association with peak circulating GvH clone levels. Patients with graft-donor T cell macrochimerism had high graft-versus-host to host-versus-graft clonal ratios in allografts.

Sequencing used immunoSEQ multiplex PCR; TCRdb keeps in-frame clones, though not all of them. The table lists 55,000 to 80,000 clones, more than 85% of them singletons. About this clone: The antigen remains unidentified.

J lost 8 bases, V lost 0 bases, and 9 bases had no gene match. The germline CDR1 and CDR2 sequences are SGHDN and FVKESK. The CDR3 covers 16 residues. V usage is TRBV14 and J usage is TRBJ1-4, with TRBD1 matching 7 bases. This TCR derives from a human donor who was the organ donor for an intestinal transplant. The sequenced sample was unstimulated CD8+ T cells sorted from spleen or lymph node cells, obtained before transplant. The CDR3 loop reads CASSQERQGVKEKLFF. DNA of the CDR3: TGTGCCAGCAGCCAAGAAAGACAGGGAGTAAAGGAAAAACTGTTTTTT. Combining the CDR3 with reference TRBV14 and TRBJ1-4 gives the whole variable domain EAGVTQFPSHSVIEKGQTVTLRCDPISGHDNLYWYRRVMGKEIKFLLHFVKESKQDESGMPNNRFLAERTGGTYSTLKVQPAELEDSGVYFCASSQERQGVKEKLFFGSGTQLSVL.